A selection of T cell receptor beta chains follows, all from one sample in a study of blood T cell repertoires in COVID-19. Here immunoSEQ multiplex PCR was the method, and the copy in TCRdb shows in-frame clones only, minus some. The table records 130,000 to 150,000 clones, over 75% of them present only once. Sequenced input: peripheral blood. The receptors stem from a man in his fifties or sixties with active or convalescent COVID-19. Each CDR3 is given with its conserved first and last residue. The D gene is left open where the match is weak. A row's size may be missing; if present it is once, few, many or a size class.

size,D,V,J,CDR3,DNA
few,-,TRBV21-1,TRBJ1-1,CASSHSGALGTEAFF,TGTGCCAGCAGCCACTCAGGGGCCCTGGGCACTGAAGCTTTCTTT
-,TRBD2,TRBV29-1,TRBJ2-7,CSVEETREGSYEQYF,TGCAGCGTTGAAGAAACGCGGGAGGGTTCCTACGAGCAGTACTTC
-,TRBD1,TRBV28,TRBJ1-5,CASSSPPGTGVDQPQHF,TGTGCCAGCAGTTCCCCCCCCGGGACAGGGGTCGATCAGCCCCAGCATTTT
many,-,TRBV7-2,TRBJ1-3,CASSSPGLSGNTIYF,TGTGCCAGCAGCTCGCCGGGGTTATCTGGAAACACCATATATTTT
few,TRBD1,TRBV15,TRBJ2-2,CATSSPDRGLIGELFF,TGTGCCACCAGCAGCCCGGACAGGGGGTTAATTGGGGAGCTGTTTTTT
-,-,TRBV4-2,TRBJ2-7,CASSPRGSDYTYEQYF,TGTGCCAGCAGCCCCCGGGGTAGCGACTATACCTACGAGCAGTACTTC
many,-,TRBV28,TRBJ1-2,CASSSPQGLYGYTF,TGTGCCAGCAGTTCCCCACAGGGCCTCTATGGCTACACCTTC
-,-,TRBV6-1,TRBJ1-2,CASSDRGLGYGYTF,TGTGCCAGCAGTGATCGGGGTCTGGGCTATGGCTACACCTTC
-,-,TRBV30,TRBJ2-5,CASGTSQETQYF,TGTGCCAGCGGGACATCTCAAGAGACCCAGTACTTC
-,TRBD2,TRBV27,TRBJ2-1,CASSLAGGPSNEQFF,TGTGCCAGCAGTTTAGCGGGAGGGCCGAGCAATGAGCAGTTCTTC
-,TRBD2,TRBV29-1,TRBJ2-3,CSTLAETLSTDTQYF,TGCAGCACCCTAGCGGAAACCCTTAGCACAGATACGCAGTATTTT
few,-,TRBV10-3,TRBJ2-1,CAISDTSHSYNEQFF,TGTGCCATCAGTGACACTAGCCACTCCTACAATGAGCAGTTCTTC
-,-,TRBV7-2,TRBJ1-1,CASSLDYRGTEAFF,TGTGCCAGCAGCTTAGATTATCGGGGGACTGAAGCTTTCTTT
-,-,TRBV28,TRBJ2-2,CASSTSGELFF,TGTGCCAGCAGTACTAGCGGGGAGCTGTTTTTT
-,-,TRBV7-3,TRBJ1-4,CASSLTSVGGAQNEKLFF,TGTGCCAGCAGCTTAACGAGTGTGGGTGGGGCACAGAATGAAAAACTGTTTTTT
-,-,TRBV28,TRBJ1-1,CASSQSLDLGQNTEAFF,TGTGCCAGCAGTCAATCGCTAGACCTCGGACAGAACACTGAAGCTTTCTTT
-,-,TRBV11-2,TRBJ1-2,CASSPVIRDYGYTF,TGTGCCAGCAGCCCAGTTATTCGGGACTATGGCTACACCTTC
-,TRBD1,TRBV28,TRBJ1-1,CASSDSGGAFF,TGTGCCAGCAGTGACTCAGGGGGCGCTTTCTTT
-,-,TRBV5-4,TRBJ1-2,CASRSGFEAYGYTF,TGTGCCAGCAGGTCAGGGTTTGAGGCCTATGGCTACACCTTC
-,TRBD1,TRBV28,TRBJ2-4,CATSRPGTESKNIQYF,TGTGCCACCTCCCGCCCGGGGACAGAGAGCAAAAACATTCAGTACTTC
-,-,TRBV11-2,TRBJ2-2,CASSSTGAGELFF,TGTGCCAGCAGCTCTACAGGCGCCGGGGAGCTGTTTTTT
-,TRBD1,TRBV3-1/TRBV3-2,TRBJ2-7,CASSQPGQASYEQYF,TGTGCCAGCAGCCAACCCGGACAGGCTTCCTACGAGCAGTACTTC
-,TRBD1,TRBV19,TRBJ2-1,CASSMGTGGVGEQFF,TGTGCCAGTAGTATGGGGACAGGGGGGGTTGGTGAGCAGTTCTTC
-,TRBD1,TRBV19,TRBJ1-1,CASSTRGRTEAFF,TGTGCCAGTAGTACCAGGGGGCGGACTGAAGCTTTCTTT
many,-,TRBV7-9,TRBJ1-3,CASSLQASAGNTIYF,TGTGCCAGCAGCTTACAGGCTTCGGCCGGAAACACCATATATTTT
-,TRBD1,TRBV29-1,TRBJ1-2,CSGYRGANYGYTF,TGCAGCGGTTACAGGGGAGCTAACTATGGCTACACCTTC
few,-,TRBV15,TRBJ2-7,CATSRGGTSYEQYF,TGTGCCACCAGCAGAGGCGGGACCAGCTACGAGCAGTACTTC
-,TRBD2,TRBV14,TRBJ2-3,CASSQDRRGSRADTQYF,TGTGCCAGCAGCCAAGATCGGCGCGGGAGTAGGGCAGATACGCAGTATTTT
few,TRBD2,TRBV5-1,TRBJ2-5,CASSLGTSGGQETQYF,TGCGCCAGCAGCTTGGGGACTAGCGGGGGCCAAGAGACCCAGTACTTC
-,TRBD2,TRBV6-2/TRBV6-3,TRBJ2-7,CASSPPGLAVFYEQYF,TGTGCCAGCAGTCCCCCCGGACTAGCGGTTTTCTACGAGCAGTACTTC
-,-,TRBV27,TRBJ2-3,CASDLRAGRIDTQYF,TGTGCCAGCGACCTCCGGGCGGGGAGGATAGATACGCAGTATTTT
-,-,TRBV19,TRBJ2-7,CASSTPQGNYEQYF,TGTGCCAGTAGTACCCCGCAGGGGAACTACGAGCAGTACTTC